The 16 T cell receptor beta chains in this list originate from one sample, sequenced in a study of healthy donors' naive CD4 and CD8 T cells. Starting from around 500 ng of total RNA, TCR libraries were made with linear amplification. Using its own MiXCR run on the reads, TCRdb lists one record per CDR3 protein. In the table there are about 200,000 distinct CDR3 sequences, 65% to 75% of which are singletons. The specimen was naive CD4+ and CD8+ T cells sorted from blood, pooled from several donors. The receptor source for this set is a pool of human donors in good health; the sample pools cells from several healthy donors.

V usage is TRBV6-6 and J usage is TRBJ2-5; no clear D. Looked up from germline, CDR1 is MNHNY and CDR2 is SVGAGI (reference sequence). V was clipped by 2 bases and J by 2 bases, with 3 bases between them. CDR3 length: 12 amino acids. CDR3: CASSYRQETQYF. CDR3 nucleotide sequence: TGTGCCAGCAGTTACCGGCAAGAGACCCAGTACTTC.

This sequence joins TRBV12-3 or TRBV12-4 and TRBJ1-1; weak D call: TRBD1 (5 bases). Trimming left V 7 bases short and J 4 bases short, with 13 bases between. The CDR3 is 13 amino acids. Here the CDR3 reads CASNIRDSTEAFF. For the CDR3, the DNA is TGTGCCAGCAACATCAGGGATAGCACTGAAGCTTTCTTT.

The chain couples TRBV29-1 to TRBJ2-1; 9 bases line up with TRBD2. The CDR3 has 19 residues. The germline V gene has CDR1 SQVTM and CDR2 ANQGSEA. The trim removed 1 base at V and 8 bases at J, leaving 21 bases unmatched. The DNA for the CDR3 is TGCAGCGTTGAAGGGGAGGTAGGCGGGCGGGAGGGCCGAGCGTATGAGCAGTTCTTC. This translates into CSVEGEVGGREGRAYEQFF.

The rearrangement uses TRBV6-5 and TRBJ1-6; D perhaps matches TRBD1 (5 bases). The CDR3 length is 16 residues. Per the germline V gene, CDR1 is MNHEY and CDR2 is SVGAGI. The V end lost 3 bases, the J end lost 4 bases, and 13 bases lay between the germline ends. CDR3 sequence: CASSYTLGGYNSPLHF. In DNA, the CDR3 is TGTGCCAGCAGTTATACCCTCGGGGGTTATAATTCACCCCTCCACTTT.

The chain combines TRBV6-6 with TRBJ2-4; TRBD1 is a possible D gene (6 bases). Trimming removed 0 bases from V and 1 base from J, with 10 bases in between. Germline CDR1 is MNHNY and CDR2 is SVGAGI (reference sequence). CDR3 length: 16 amino acids. CDR3 bases: TGTGCCAGCAGTTACTCCTGGGGGCCTGCCAAAAACATTCAGTACTTC. This encodes CASSYSWGPAKNIQYF.

This clonotype was counted once. V usage is TRBV19 and J usage is TRBJ2-1, with TRBD2 as a possible D gene (5 bases). Looked up from germline, CDR1 is LNHDA and CDR2 is SQIVND (reference sequence). V was trimmed by 3 bases and J by 8 bases, leaving 14 bases between them. The CDR3 consists of 14 residues. The chain's CDR3 is CASSIRLAFHEQFF. CDR3 bases: TGTGCCAGTAGTATCAGGCTAGCCTTCCATGAGCAGTTCTTC.

This chain links TRBV29-1 with TRBJ1-1, with D uncertain. This CDR3 has 15 residues. Germline CDR1 is SQVTM and CDR2 is ANQGSEA. V lost 7 bases and J 0 bases, leaving 18 bases between the germline ends. CDR3 protein: CSAPVPGSLNTEAFF. The CDR3 bases are TGCAGCGCCCCCGTTCCCGGCAGTCTGAACACTGAAGCTTTCTTT. Together with reference TRBV29-1 and TRBJ1-1, the CDR3 gives the full variable domain: SAVISQKPSRDICQRGTSLTIQCQVDSQVTMMFWYRQQPGQSLTLIATANQGSEATYESGFVIDKFPISRPNLTFSTLTVSNMSPEDSSIYLCSAPVPGSLNTEAFFGQGTRLTVV.

This clonotype occurred once. The chain employs TRBV27 and TRBJ2-7; D possibly corresponds to TRBD2 (6 bases). Trimming stripped 2 bases from V and 5 bases from J, with 10 bases between. The CDR3 totals 13 residues. Germline V gene lookup returns CDR1 MNHEY and CDR2 SMNVEV (reference sequence). CDR3 in amino acids: CASSLGGFDEQYF. In nucleotides, the CDR3 is TGTGCCAGCAGTTTAGGAGGGTTCGACGAGCAGTACTTC.

This clonotype came up once. V and J are TRBV2 and TRBJ2-1, with D unclear. The germline CDR1 and CDR2 sequences are SNHLY and FYNNEI. The germline V and J ends were trimmed by 8 bases and 3 bases, with 14 bases remaining between them. This CDR3 is 14 amino acids long. The CDR3 DNA reads TGTGCCAGCGGCATGGGTCCTGACTACAATGAGCAGTTCTTC. Translating gives CASGMGPDYNEQFF.

The CDR3 sequence is CAWSVLAFEQFF. The CDR3 nucleotides read TGTGCCTGGAGTGTACTGGCTTTTGAGCAGTTCTTC. The chain links TRBV30 to TRBJ2-1; D uncertain. CDR1 and CDR2 (germline): GTSNPN, SVGIG (reference sequence). V was shortened by 0 bases and J by 9 bases, with 9 bases between the two germline ends. The CDR3 sequence is 12 residues long. The full variable domain, rest sourced from reference TRBV30 and TRBJ2-1, is SQTIHQWPATLVQPVGSPLSLECTVEGTSNPNLYWYRQAAGRGLQLLFYSVGIGQISSEVPQNLSASRPQDRQFILSSKKLLLSDSGFYLCAWSVLAFEQFFGPGTRLTVL.

This chain uses TRBV20-1 with TRBJ1-2, with a weak D call TRBD1 (6 bases). CDR3 length: 14 residues. In germline, CDR1 is DFQATT, CDR2 SNEGSKA (reference sequence). Trimming removed 3 bases from V and 5 bases from J, with 16 bases in between. CDR3 coding DNA: TGCAGTGCTAGGGAGCAGGGGCTAGGATATGGCTACACCTTC. This sequence encodes CSAREQGLGYGYTF.

V and J are TRBV6-1 and TRBJ2-7; D gene unclear. Trimming took off 2 bases at V and 5 bases at J, with 13 bases between the two ends. Germline assignment: CDR1 MNHNS and CDR2 SASEGT. This CDR3 comprises 14 residues. DNA of the CDR3: TGTGCCAGCAGTGAAACTGGCAGGATGAACGAGCAGTACTTC. It is translated as CASSETGRMNEQYF.

This chain uses TRBV27 with TRBJ2-3, with 9 positions matching TRBD1. CDR3 length: 14 residues. The junction had 4 bases not matched to a gene; V was cut back by 5 bases and J by 4 bases. Germline V gene sequence: CDR1 MNHEY, CDR2 SMNVEV (reference sequence). In DNA form, the CDR3 reads TGTGCCAGCAGTCAAACAGGGGGCGCAGATACGCAGTATTTT. Translation: CASSQTGGADTQYF.

The gene calls are TRBV6-2 or TRBV6-3 and TRBJ1-2, with TRBD1 matching 10 bases. CDR3 length: 14 amino acids. The ends lost 7 bases at V and 4 bases at J; junction bases unmatched: 6. The germline V gene encodes CDR1 MNHEY and CDR2 SVGEGT. CDR3 DNA sequence: TGTGCCAGCATCGACAGGGGGCCTGGCTATGGCTACACCTTC. Protein: CASIDRGPGYGYTF.

This clonotype was seen only a few times. The J gene is TRBJ1-2, the V gene TRBV6-5, with a tentative D call TRBD1 (6 bases). Germline loops: CDR1 MNHEY, CDR2 SVGAGI. This CDR3 is 16 amino acids long. V lost 8 bases and J 8 bases, leaving 27 bases between the germline ends. The CDR3 bases are TGTGCCAGCCGAGAATCCCTGGGCCGGACAGCCCAGGGCTACACCTTC. It specifies CASRESLGRTAQGYTF.

This clonotype came up a few times. This chain joins TRBV6-5 and TRBJ2-7; TRBD1 might be the D (6 bases). The germline CDR1 and CDR2 sequences are MNHEY and SVGAGI. CDR3 size: 16 residues. V was shortened by 10 bases and J by 0 bases, with 22 bases between the two germline ends. DNA for the CDR3: TGTGCCACTTCCCAACCCACCGGGACACCCTCCTACGAGCAGTACTTC. This gives the protein CATSQPTGTPSYEQYF.